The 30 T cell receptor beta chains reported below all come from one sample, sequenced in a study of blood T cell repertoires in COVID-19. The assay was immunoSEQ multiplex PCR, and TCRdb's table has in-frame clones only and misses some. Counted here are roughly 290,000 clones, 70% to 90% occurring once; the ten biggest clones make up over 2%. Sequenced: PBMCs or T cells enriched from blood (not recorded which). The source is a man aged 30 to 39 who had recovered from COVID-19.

The CDR3 spells CASSQESSRDQPQHF. Here the CDR3 DNA reads TGTGCCAGCAGCCAAGAATCGAGCCGTGATCAGCCCCAGCATTTT. The rearrangement links TRBV4-2 to TRBJ1-5; no clear D. V lost 0 bases to trimming and J lost 5 bases, with 11 bases between them. The CDR3 extends over 15 amino acids. From germline, CDR1 is LGHNA and CDR2 YNFKEQ.

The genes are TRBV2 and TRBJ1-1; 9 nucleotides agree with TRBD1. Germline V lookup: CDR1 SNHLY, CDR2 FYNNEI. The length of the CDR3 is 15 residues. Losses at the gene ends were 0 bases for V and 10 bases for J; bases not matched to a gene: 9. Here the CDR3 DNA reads TGTGCCAGCAGTGAAGCCCCGACTTCGACAGGGGGAGCTTTCTTT. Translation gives CASSEAPTSTGGAFF.

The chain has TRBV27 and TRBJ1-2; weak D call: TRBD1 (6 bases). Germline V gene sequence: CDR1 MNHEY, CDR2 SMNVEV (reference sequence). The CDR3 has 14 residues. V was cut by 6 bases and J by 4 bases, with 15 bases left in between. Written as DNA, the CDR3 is TGTGCCAGCAGCCCCCCCGGGACATTCTATGGCTACACCTTC. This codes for CASSPPGTFYGYTF.

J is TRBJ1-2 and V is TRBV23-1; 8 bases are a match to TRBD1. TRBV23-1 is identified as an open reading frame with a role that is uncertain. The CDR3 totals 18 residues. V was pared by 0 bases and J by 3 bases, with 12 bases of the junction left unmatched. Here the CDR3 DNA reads TGCGCCAGCAGTCAATCCCCAGGGGAAGGGGGACAGGACTATGGCTACACCTTC. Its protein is CASSQSPGEGGQDYGYTF.

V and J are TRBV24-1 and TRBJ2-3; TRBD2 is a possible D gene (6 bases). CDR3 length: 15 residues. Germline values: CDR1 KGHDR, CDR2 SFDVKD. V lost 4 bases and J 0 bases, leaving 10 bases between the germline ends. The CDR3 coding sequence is TGTGCCACCAGTGACACCGGGACTAGCACAGATACGCAGTATTTT. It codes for CATSDTGTSTDTQYF.

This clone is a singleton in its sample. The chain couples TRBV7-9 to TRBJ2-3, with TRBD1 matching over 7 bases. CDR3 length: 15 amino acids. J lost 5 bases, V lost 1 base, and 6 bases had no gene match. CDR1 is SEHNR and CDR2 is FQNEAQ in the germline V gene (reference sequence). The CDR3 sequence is CASSLGQGDIDTQYF. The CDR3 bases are TGTGCCAGCAGCTTAGGGCAGGGGGATATAGATACGCAGTATTTT.

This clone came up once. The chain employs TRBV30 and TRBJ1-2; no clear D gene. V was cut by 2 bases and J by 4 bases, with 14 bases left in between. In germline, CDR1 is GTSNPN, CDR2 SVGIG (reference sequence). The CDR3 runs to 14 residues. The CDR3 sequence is CAWSTPGGFYGYTF. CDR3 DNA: TGTGCCTGGAGTACCCCCGGAGGGTTCTATGGCTACACCTTC.

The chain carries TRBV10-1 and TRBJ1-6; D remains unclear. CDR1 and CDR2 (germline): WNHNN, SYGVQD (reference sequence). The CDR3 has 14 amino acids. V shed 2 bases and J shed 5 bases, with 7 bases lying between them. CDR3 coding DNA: TGCGCCAGCAGTGAGACTTTAGATAATTCACCCCTCCACTTT. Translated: CASSETLDNSPLHF.

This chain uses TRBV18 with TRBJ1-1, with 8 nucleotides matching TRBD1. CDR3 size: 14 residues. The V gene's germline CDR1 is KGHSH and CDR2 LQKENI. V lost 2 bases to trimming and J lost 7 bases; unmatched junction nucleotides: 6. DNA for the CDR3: TGTGCCAGCTCACCATTGGGACAGGATTTTGAAGCTTTCTTT. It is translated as CASSPLGQDFEAFF.

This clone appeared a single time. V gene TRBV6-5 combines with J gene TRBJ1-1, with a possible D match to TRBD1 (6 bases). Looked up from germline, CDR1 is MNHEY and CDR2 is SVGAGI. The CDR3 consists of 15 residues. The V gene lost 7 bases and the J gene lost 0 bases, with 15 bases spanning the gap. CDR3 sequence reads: CASTPPGTMNTEAFF. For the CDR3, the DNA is TGTGCCAGCACCCCCCCTGGGACAATGAACACTGAAGCTTTCTTT.

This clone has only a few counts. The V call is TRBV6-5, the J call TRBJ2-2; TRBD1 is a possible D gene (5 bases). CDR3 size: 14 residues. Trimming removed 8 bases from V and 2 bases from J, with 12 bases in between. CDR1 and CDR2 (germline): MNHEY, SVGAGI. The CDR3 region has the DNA TGTGCCAGCGGAGCAGGGTTAAACACCGGGGAGCTGTTTTTT. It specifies CASGAGLNTGELFF.

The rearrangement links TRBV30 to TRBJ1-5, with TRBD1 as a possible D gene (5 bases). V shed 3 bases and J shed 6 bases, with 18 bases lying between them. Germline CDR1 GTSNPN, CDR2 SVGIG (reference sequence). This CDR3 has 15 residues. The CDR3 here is CAWSPRVMSGQPQHF. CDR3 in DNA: TGTGCCTGGAGCCCCAGGGTCATGTCGGGTCAGCCCCAGCATTTT.

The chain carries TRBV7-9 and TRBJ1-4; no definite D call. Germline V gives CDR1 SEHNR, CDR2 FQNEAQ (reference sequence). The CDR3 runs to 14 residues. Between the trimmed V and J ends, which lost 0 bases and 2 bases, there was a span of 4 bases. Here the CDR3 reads CASSLAGTNEKLFF. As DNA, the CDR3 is TGTGCCAGCAGCTTAGCCGGGACTAATGAAAAACTGTTTTTT.

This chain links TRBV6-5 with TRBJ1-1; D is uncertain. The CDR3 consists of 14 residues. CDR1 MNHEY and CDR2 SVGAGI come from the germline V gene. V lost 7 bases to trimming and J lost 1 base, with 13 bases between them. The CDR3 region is CASKPLGENTEAFF. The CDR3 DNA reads TGTGCCAGCAAACCGCTCGGGGAGAACACTGAAGCTTTCTTT.

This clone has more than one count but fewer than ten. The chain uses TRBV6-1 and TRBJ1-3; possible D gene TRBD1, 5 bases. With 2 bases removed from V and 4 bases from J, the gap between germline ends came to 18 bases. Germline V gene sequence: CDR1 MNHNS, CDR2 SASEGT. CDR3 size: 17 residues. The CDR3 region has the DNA TGTGCCAGCAGTGAATCTGGGGCACTGGTCAGCGGAAACACCATATATTTT. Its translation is CASSESGALVSGNTIYF.

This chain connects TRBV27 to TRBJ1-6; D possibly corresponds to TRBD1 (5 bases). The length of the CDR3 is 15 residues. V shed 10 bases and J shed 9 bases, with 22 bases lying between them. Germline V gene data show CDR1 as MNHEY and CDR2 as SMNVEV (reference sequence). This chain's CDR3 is CATRTGSSRGSPLHF. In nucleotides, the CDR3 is TGTGCCACCCGAACAGGTTCCTCAAGGGGTTCACCCCTCCACTTT.

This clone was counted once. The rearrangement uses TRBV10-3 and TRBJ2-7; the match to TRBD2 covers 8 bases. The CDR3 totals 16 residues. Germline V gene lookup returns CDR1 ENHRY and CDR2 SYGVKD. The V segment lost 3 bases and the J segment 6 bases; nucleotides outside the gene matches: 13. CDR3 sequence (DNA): TGTGCCATCAGTGACAACGCTAAAGCGGGGGTTAGCGAGCAGTACTTC. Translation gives CAISDNAKAGVSEQYF.

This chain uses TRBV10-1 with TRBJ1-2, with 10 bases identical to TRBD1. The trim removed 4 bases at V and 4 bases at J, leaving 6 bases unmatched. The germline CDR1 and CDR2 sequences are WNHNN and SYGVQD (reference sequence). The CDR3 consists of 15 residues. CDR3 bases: TGCGCCAGCAGTGGGGGGGACAGGGGCGCCTATGGCTACACCTTC. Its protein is CASSGGDRGAYGYTF.

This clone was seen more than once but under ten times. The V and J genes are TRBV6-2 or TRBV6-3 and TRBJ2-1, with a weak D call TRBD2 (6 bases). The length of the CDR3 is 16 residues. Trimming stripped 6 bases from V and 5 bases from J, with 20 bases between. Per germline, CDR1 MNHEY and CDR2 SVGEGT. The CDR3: CASSHWRDSRNNEQFF. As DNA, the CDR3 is TGTGCCAGCAGCCACTGGCGGGACTCGCGGAACAATGAGCAGTTCTTC.

CDR3 in amino acids: CASSQDLFFFRGPRESNEQFF. DNA for the CDR3: TGCGCCAGCAGCCAAGATCTTTTTTTCTTCCGGGGTCCGCGTGAATCCAATGAGCAGTTCTTC. The chain combines TRBV4-1 with TRBJ2-1, with D tentatively TRBD2 (5 bases). V was shortened by 0 bases and J by 6 bases, with 30 bases between the two germline ends. The CDR3 is 21 residues long. Per germline, CDR1 MGHRA and CDR2 YSYEKL.

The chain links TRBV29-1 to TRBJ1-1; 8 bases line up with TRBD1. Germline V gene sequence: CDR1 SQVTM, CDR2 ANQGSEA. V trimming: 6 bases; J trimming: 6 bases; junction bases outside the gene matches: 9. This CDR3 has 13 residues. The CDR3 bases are TGCAGCGTAGAGGACAGGGTACACCCTGAAGCTTTCTTT. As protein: CSVEDRVHPEAFF.

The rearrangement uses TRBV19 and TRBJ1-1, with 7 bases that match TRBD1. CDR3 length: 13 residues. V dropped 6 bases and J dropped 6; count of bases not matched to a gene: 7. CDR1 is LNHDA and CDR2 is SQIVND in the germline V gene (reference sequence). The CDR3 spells CASRPQGIAEAFF. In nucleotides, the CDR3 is TGTGCCAGTAGGCCACAGGGGATCGCTGAAGCTTTCTTT.

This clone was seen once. CDR3 amino acids: CASSVGTTYGYTF. In DNA, the CDR3 is TGTGCCAGCAGCGTCGGGACAACCTATGGCTACACCTTC. This chain connects TRBV9 to TRBJ1-2, with D possibly TRBD1 on 6 matching bases. This CDR3 is 13 amino acids long. Germline V CDR1 and CDR2: SGDLS, YYNGEE. The V end was cut by 2 bases, the J end by 4 bases, with 9 bases between.

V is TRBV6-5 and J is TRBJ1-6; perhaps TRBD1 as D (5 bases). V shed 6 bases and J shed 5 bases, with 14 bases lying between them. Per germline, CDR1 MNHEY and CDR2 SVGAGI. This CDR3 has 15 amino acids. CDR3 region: CASSPPGLNNSPLHF. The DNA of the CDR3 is TGTGCCAGCAGCCCCCCGGGACTGAATAATTCACCCCTCCACTTT.

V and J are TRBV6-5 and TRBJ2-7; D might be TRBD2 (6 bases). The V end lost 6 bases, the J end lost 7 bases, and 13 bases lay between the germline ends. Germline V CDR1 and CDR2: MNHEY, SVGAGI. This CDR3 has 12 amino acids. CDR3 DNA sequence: TGTGCCAGCAGCCAGCGGCGGGATGAGCAGTACTTC. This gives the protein CASSQRRDEQYF.

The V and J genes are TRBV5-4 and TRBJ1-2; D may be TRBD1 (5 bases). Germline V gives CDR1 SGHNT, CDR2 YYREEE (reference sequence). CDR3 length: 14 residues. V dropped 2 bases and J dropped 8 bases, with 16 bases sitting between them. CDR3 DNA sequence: TGTGCCAGCAGCTTTACAGGCGTTAAGGGGGGCTACACCTTC. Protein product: CASSFTGVKGGYTF. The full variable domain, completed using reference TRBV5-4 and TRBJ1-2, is ETGVTQSPTHLIKTRGQQVTLRCSSQSGHNTVSWYQQALGQGPQFIFQYYREEENGRGNFPPRFSGLQFPNYSSELNVNALELDDSALYLCASSFTGVKGGYTFGSGTRLTVV.

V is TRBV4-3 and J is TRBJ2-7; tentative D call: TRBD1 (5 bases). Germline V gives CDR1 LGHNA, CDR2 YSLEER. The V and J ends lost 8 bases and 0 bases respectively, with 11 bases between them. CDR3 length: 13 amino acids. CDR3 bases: TGCGCCAGCTCAGGGCCTAACTCCTACGAGCAGTACTTC. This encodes CASSGPNSYEQYF.

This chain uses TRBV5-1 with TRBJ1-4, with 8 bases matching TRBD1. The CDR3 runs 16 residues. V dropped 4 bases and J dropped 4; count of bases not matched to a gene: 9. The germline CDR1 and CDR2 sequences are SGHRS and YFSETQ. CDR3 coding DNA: TGCGCCAGCAGCCAAGGACAGGGCTTTTATAATGAAAAACTGTTTTTT. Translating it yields CASSQGQGFYNEKLFF.

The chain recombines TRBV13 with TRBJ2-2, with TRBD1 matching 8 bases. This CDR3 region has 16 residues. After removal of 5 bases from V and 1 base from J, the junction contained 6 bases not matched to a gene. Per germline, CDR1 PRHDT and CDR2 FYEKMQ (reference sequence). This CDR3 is CASSTPGTGNTGELFF. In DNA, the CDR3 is TGTGCCAGCAGCACCCCCGGGACAGGGAACACCGGGGAGCTGTTTTTT.

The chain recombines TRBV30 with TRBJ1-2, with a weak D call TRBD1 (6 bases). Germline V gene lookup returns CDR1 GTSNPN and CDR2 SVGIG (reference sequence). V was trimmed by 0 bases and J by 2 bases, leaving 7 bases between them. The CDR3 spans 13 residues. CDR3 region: CAWSVGQNYGYTF. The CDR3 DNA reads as TGTGCCTGGAGTGTAGGACAGAACTATGGCTACACCTTC. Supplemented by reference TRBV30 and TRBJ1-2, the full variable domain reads SQTIHQWPATLVQPVGSPLSLECTVEGTSNPNLYWYRQAAGRGLQLLFYSVGIGQISSEVPQNLSASRPQDRQFILSSKKLLLSDSGFYLCAWSVGQNYGYTFGSGTRLTVV.